The T cell receptor beta chain described here comes from a study of shared clonotypes between healthy human individuals. Looking at the study overall: The study used three CD4 naive, three CD4 memory, two CD8 naive and one CD8 memory plate per donor. Findings and limits, study-wide: The four-donor shared clonotypes exceeded non-shared clonotypes in generation probability, with non-shared ones scoring lower.

Points on this clone: Its antigen is still unknown.

Profiling relied on immunoSEQ multiplex PCR, and the TCRdb table lists in-frame clones only, not all of them. This table holds 2 million to 2.5 million clones, 80% to 95% found once. The germline CDR1 and CDR2 sequences are SGHDN and FVKESK. The length of the CDR3 is 15 residues. J was trimmed by 6 bases and V by 3 bases; bases with no gene match: 8. The chain couples TRBV14 to TRBJ2-7; TRBD1 matches at 10 bases. The sequenced sample consisted of naive CD4+ T cells from PBMCs. Indicated subset: CD45RA+ positively selected. This clonotype was sampled from a man between 18 and 35 years old in good health. Some clones in this sample may be carry-over from other donors' samples. The CDR3 DNA reads as TGTGCCAGCAGCCATCTTACTAGGACAGGGGGCGAGCAGTACTTC. Amino acid sequence: CASSHLTRTGGEQYF.